The clone carrying this TCR beta chain was picked up many times. Its antigen is as yet unknown. In patients aged 18 to 65, hyperthyroidism was newly diagnosed, with duration under 2 months. Orbital computed tomography and thyroid ultrasound, together with serum TRAb and thyroxine and clinical symptoms, were used for diagnoses. V gave up 10 bases and J gave up 4 bases, with 10 bases separating them. The CDR3 length is 11 residues. Regions amplified from RNA transcripts were the TCR beta CDR3 regions. HTBI primers were the set used in a first-round RT-PCR of the TCR CDR3. TCRdb ran MiXCR on the multiplex PCR reads and lists one entry per CDR3 protein. Here the sample spans tens of thousands of distinct CDR3 sequences, around 50% being singletons. The data originate from a study of T cells in Graves' hyperthyroidism and ophthalmopathy. Study results and caveats: With a median lead of 6.5 months before onset, the model predicted ophthalmopathy. Most clonotypes that expanded in the thyroid above 0.001 also showed up in blood.

This rearrangement joins TRBV12-3 or TRBV12-4 to TRBJ1-1; D not certain. This receptor was taken from a woman between 45 and 65 years old with Graves' hyperthyroidism that later progressed to Graves' ophthalmopathy. Sequences were obtained from blood. CDR3 in amino acids: CATGEGTEAFF. In DNA, the CDR3 is TGTGCCACCGGAGAGGGCACTGAAGCTTTCTTT.